This section outlines one TCR beta chain sequence together with its context. The antigen remains unidentified. The record originates from a study of a mutant IDH1 vaccine in newly diagnosed glioma. Overall study: Vaccines were first given 4-6 weeks after radiotherapy alone, or with temozolomide cycles. Therapy received beforehand was radiotherapy, temozolomide, or both, with most patients given both. The V12 visit happened in week 35, and the V13 visit happened in week 47.

Study-wide results and limits: There seemed to be no relation between pseudoprogression and changes in top peripheral T cell clonotypes.

Libraries were prepared by immunoSEQ multiplex PCR; TCRdb keeps only in-frame clonotypes and omits some of them. The table includes about 40,000 clones, roughly 80% detected once. Trimming removed 5 bases from V and 2 bases from J, with 13 bases in between. CDR3 length equals 14 residues. Germline V gene sequence: CDR1 SNHLY, CDR2 FYNNEI. The time point is: week 35, safety follow-up. A 20-mer mutant IDH1 peptide at 300 ug was injected subcutaneously with topical imiquimod. The receptor was derived from a woman aged 45-60 years with glioma. Sample: PBMCs, taken from a glioma patient whose treatment included an IDH1 peptide vaccine. The V call is TRBV2, the J call TRBJ2-7; D gene ambiguous. CDR3 nucleotide sequence: TGTGCCAGCAGTACGCGTGCACCAGCCTACGAGCAGTACTTC. It translates to CASSTRAPAYEQYF.